The 25 T cell receptor beta chains below come from one sample, sequenced in a study of Graves' ophthalmopathy and Graves' hyperthyroidism listed by TCRdb under 2018. The run used an Illumina HiSeq 2000. For repertoire sequencing, the TCR beta CDR3 regions were amplified from RNA transcripts. HTBI primers and the Qiagen OneStep RT-PCR kit were used in a first-round RT-PCR, which was followed by a second-round multiplex PCR, size selection and purification. TCRdb redid the processing of the public reads, applying fastp at Q25 and MiXCR, and retained in-frame beta chains. For every CDR3 protein sequence, its rows merge into one entry that carries the most common genes and DNA. The sample contains 170,000 or so distinct CDR3 sequences, roughly two fifths of them found a single time. Around 5.8% of the sample goes to the ten largest clones. The sample taken for sequencing was peripheral blood. These receptors originate from a middle-aged woman with Graves' ophthalmopathy. Donor details come from another sample of the same person, matched by shared clones.

This chain connects TRBV11-1 to TRBJ2-7; 7 bases agree with TRBD2. This CDR3 spans 16 amino acids. With 4 bases clipped from V and 1 base from J, the junction kept 10 bases outside the gene matches. Germline V gene sequence: CDR1 SGHAT, CDR2 FQDESV (reference sequence). The CDR3 region is CASSSIQAGLSYEQYF. DNA for the CDR3: TGTGCCAGCAGCTCTATCCAAGCGGGATTGTCCTACGAGCAGTACTTC.

This clonotype showed up just a few times. The chain employs TRBV19 and TRBJ1-2; 8 bases are a match to TRBD1. Germline lookup yields CDR1 LNHDA and CDR2 SQIVND (reference sequence). The V and J ends lost 7 bases and 1 base, in that order; junction bases with no gene match: 8. The CDR3 runs 15 residues. DNA of the CDR3: TGTGCCAGTACCCCACCAGGGGGCCGTAACTATGGCTACACCTTC. Encoded protein: CASTPPGGRNYGYTF.

Concerning this clonotype: The junction and the germline gene differ at one end; a read error may be behind it. The CDR3 sequence: CASSQGWRGETQYF. In DNA, the CDR3 is TGCGCCAGCAGCCAAGGATGGCGTGGGGAGACCCAGTACTTC. V and J are TRBV12-3 or TRBV12-4 and TRBJ2-5; D call uncertain. CDR3 length: 14 residues.

This clonotype appeared many times. The chain combines TRBV6-5 with TRBJ2-7; D is possibly TRBD1 (5 bases). CDR3 length: 10 amino acids. Per the germline V gene, CDR1 is MNHEY and CDR2 is SVGAGI. Deletions cut 5 bases from V and 12 bases from J, with 11 bases between. CDR3 loop: CASSPQGGYF. The CDR3 DNA is TGTGCCAGCAGTCCCCAGGGTGGGTACTTC.

This clonotype was recorded many times. V is TRBV5-1 and J is TRBJ2-7; no definite D call. V was clipped by 5 bases and J by 5 bases, with 14 bases between them. Germline CDR1 SGHRS, CDR2 YFSETQ. The CDR3 sequence is 13 residues long. The CDR3, as DNA: TGCGCCAGCAGTACTACGGTCCGGGACGAGCAGTACTTC. Translating gives CASSTTVRDEQYF. The whole variable domain, remainder taken from reference TRBV5-1 and TRBJ2-7, is KAGVTQTPRYLIKTRGQQVTLSCSPISGHRSVSWYQQTPGQGLQFLFEYFSETQRNKGNFPGRFSGRQFSNSRSEMNVSTLELGDSALYLCASSTTVRDEQYFGPGTRLTVT.

This clonotype was recorded at least ten times. The chain joins TRBV10-3 to TRBJ1-2, with 10 bases that match TRBD1. CDR1 is ENHRY and CDR2 is SYGVKD in the germline V gene. Germline trimming cut 7 bases from V and 8 bases from J; bases unmatched to any gene: 10. The CDR3 extends over 14 amino acids. The CDR3 loop reads CAITGTGVKRGYTF. Here the CDR3 DNA reads TGTGCCATCACTGGGACAGGGGTTAAGAGAGGCTACACCTTC.

In its sample, this clonotype was seen many times. The chain employs TRBV5-1 and TRBJ2-2, with D hard to call. V was cut by 0 bases and J by 1 base, with 13 bases left in between. The CDR3 sequence is 17 residues long. CDR1 and CDR2 from the germline V gene are SGHRS and YFSETQ. The CDR3 nucleotides are TGCGCCAGCAGCTTGGACAGCAATAGAAAGAACACCGGGGAGCTGTTTTTT. Translated, it gives CASSLDSNRKNTGELFF. Drawing the rest from reference TRBV5-1 and TRBJ2-2, the complete variable domain is KAGVTQTPRYLIKTRGQQVTLSCSPISGHRSVSWYQQTPGQGLQFLFEYFSETQRNKGNFPGRFSGRQFSNSRSEMNVSTLELGDSALYLCASSLDSNRKNTGELFFGEGSRLTVL.

This clonotype has at least ten counts. The chain is built from TRBV4-1 and TRBJ1-2; 7 bases line up with TRBD1. Per germline, CDR1 MGHRA and CDR2 YSYEKL. With 1 base clipped from V and 2 bases from J, the junction kept 4 bases outside the gene matches. The CDR3 runs to 15 residues. CDR3 protein: CASSQGQGVNYGYTF. The CDR3 DNA is TGCGCCAGCAGCCAAGGCCAGGGGGTCAACTATGGCTACACCTTC.

The rearrangement links TRBV2 to TRBJ2-7; possible D gene TRBD1, 6 bases. V lost 7 bases and J lost 3, with 10 bases in between. The CDR3 has 12 residues. The germline V gene has CDR1 SNHLY and CDR2 FYNNEI. The CDR3 DNA is TGTGCCAGCAATCAGGACAGCTACGAGCAGTACTTC. Translated: CASNQDSYEQYF.

This clonotype occurred many times. V gene TRBV6-2 or TRBV6-3 combines with J gene TRBJ1-1, with D possibly being TRBD1 (5 bases). Deletions cut 6 bases from V and 1 base from J, with 9 bases between. The CDR3 runs to 13 residues. Germline loops: CDR1 MNHEY, CDR2 SVGEGT. The CDR3 DNA is TGTGCCAGCAGGCGGGGACCGAACACTGAAGCTTTCTTT. It specifies CASRRGPNTEAFF.

The chain joins TRBV6-9 to TRBJ1-1, with 9 positions matching TRBD1. The CDR3 consists of 16 residues. The V gene's germline CDR1 is MNHGY and CDR2 SVAAGI. The trim removed 6 bases at V and 4 bases at J, leaving 12 bases unmatched. The CDR3 is CASSTGTGPRGTEAFF. The CDR3, as DNA: TGTGCCAGCAGCACCGGGACAGGGCCTCGGGGCACTGAAGCTTTCTTT.

This clonotype has at least ten counts. The rearrangement links TRBV6-5 to TRBJ1-3; D gene uncertain. In germline, CDR1 is MNHEY, CDR2 SVGAGI. V was clipped by 0 bases and J by 1 base, with 7 bases between them. This CDR3 spans 15 amino acids. CDR3 sequence (DNA): TGTGCCAGCAGTTACTCGCCCGGATCTGGAAACACCATATATTTT. This encodes CASSYSPGSGNTIYF.

This clonotype was observed at least ten times. The rearrangement uses TRBV10-3 and TRBJ2-5; 7 nucleotides agree with TRBD1. Trimming at V came to 0 bases and at J to 1 base, leaving 5 bases not matched to a gene. This CDR3 has 16 residues. The germline gives CDR1 ENHRY, CDR2 SYGVKD. For the CDR3, the DNA is TGTGCCATCAGTGAGTCGTTGGGACAGCCCCAAGAGACCCAGTACTTC. Protein sequence: CAISESLGQPQETQYF.

This clonotype was detected many times. The chain is built from TRBV7-3 and TRBJ2-2, with 7 bases fitting TRBD2. Trimming at V came to 4 bases and at J to 2 bases, leaving 4 bases not matched to a gene. This CDR3 is built from 15 residues. Per the germline V gene, CDR1 is SGHTA and CDR2 is FQGTGA. Here the CDR3 DNA reads TGTGCCAGCAGCTCGGGACTAACTAACACCGGGGAGCTGTTTTTT. The encoded protein is CASSSGLTNTGELFF.

Ten or more counts support this clonotype. CDR3 amino acids: CASREPGQGMHTEAFF. The CDR3 bases are TGTGCCAGCCGCGAACCGGGACAGGGGATGCACACTGAAGCTTTCTTT. The chain uses TRBV11-2 and TRBJ1-1, with 10 bases aligning to TRBD1. The trim removed 8 bases at V and 3 bases at J, leaving 12 bases unmatched. The germline CDR1 and CDR2 sequences are SGHAT and FQNNGV. The CDR3 consists of 16 residues. Full variable domain (rest looked up from reference TRBV11-2 and TRBJ1-1): EAGVAQSPRYKIIEKRQSVAFWCNPISGHATLYWYQQILGQGPKLLIQFQNNGVVDDSQLPKDRFSAERLKGVDSTLKIQPAKLEDSAVYLCASREPGQGMHTEAFFGQGTRLTVV.

This clonotype has ten or more counts. This chain joins TRBV20-1 and TRBJ2-5, with 8 bases fitting TRBD2. V lost 0 bases and J lost 5; bases outside the gene matches: 5. The CDR3 is 14 residues long. Germline CDR1 is DFQATT and CDR2 is SNEGSKA (reference sequence). DNA for the CDR3: TGCAGTGCTAGAGAAACAGCGGGGGTGGAGACCCAGTACTTC. It yields the protein CSARETAGVETQYF.

This clonotype has ten or more counts. The chain carries TRBV6-5 and TRBJ2-7, with TRBD2 matching 10 bases. V lost 2 bases, J lost 7 bases, and 8 bases stayed unmatched. Germline V gene lookup returns CDR1 MNHEY and CDR2 SVGAGI. The CDR3 extends over 15 amino acids. CDR3 nucleotide sequence: TGTGCCAGCAGTTACGCTAGCGGGGGTGCGGGGGAGCAGTACTTC. It is translated as CASSYASGGAGEQYF.

This clonotype has ten or more counts. The chain joins TRBV7-2 to TRBJ2-2; D unresolved. Trimming removed 4 bases from V and 1 base from J, with 7 bases in between. Per germline, CDR1 SGHTA and CDR2 FQGNSA. The CDR3 contains 14 residues. CDR3 amino acids: CASSYQRNTGELFF. CDR3 coding DNA: TGTGCCAGCAGCTACCAGCGGAACACCGGGGAGCTGTTTTTT.

This clonotype was found many times. The V call is TRBV6-5, the J call TRBJ1-2, with 9 bases fitting TRBD1. The germline CDR1 and CDR2 sequences are MNHEY and SVGAGI. V lost 2 bases and J lost 7; bases outside the gene matches: 5. This CDR3 has 14 amino acids. CDR3 residues: CASSYGGQGGGYTF. CDR3 DNA: TGTGCCAGCAGTTACGGGGGACAGGGAGGTGGCTACACCTTC.

This clonotype was recorded many times. The rearrangement joins TRBV2 to TRBJ1-1; perhaps TRBD1 as D (5 bases). CDR1 and CDR2 from the germline V gene are SNHLY and FYNNEI. The CDR3 is 13 amino acids. Deletions cut 8 bases from V and 3 bases from J, with 13 bases between. The CDR3 is CASGAEQDTEAFF. Here the CDR3 DNA reads TGTGCCAGCGGGGCGGAACAAGACACTGAAGCTTTCTTT.

Many counts were recorded for this clonotype. The chain links TRBV28 to TRBJ2-7; D is unclear. CDR1 and CDR2 from the germline V gene are MDHEN and SYDVKM. V lost 6 bases and J lost 1, with 16 bases in between. The CDR3 is 15 amino acids. Written as DNA, the CDR3 is TGTGCCAGCAGCCTTACCGGGTCGCTATCCTACGAGCAGTACTTC. Translating it yields CASSLTGSLSYEQYF.

This clonotype occurred many times. This sequence joins TRBV2 and TRBJ2-2, with TRBD1 matching 11 bases. The V segment lost 7 bases and the J segment 5 bases; nucleotides outside the gene matches: 6. Germline-derived CDR1 and CDR2 are SNHLY and FYNNEI. CDR3 length equals 15 residues. CDR3 coding DNA: TGTGCCAGCATCGTAGGGACAGGGGGGACCGGGGAGCTGTTTTTT. Its translation is CASIVGTGGTGELFF. Filled out from reference TRBV2 and TRBJ2-2, the complete variable domain reads EPEVTQTPSHQVTQMGQEVILRCVPISNHLYFYWYRQILGQKVEFLVSFYNNEISEKSEIFDDQFSVERPDGSNFTLKIRSTKLEDSAMYFCASIVGTGGTGELFFGEGSRLTVL.

This clonotype was detected many times. The chain joins TRBV4-3 to TRBJ1-2; D unclear. The CDR3 totals 13 residues. Germline V gene data show CDR1 as LGHNA and CDR2 as YSLEER. Trimming removed 1 base at V and 2 bases at J, with 5 bases between. CDR3: CASSQAQNYGYTF. DNA for the CDR3: TGCGCCAGCAGCCAAGCCCAGAACTATGGCTACACCTTC.

This clonotype was found many times. The V and J genes are TRBV10-3 and TRBJ1-6; TRBD1 agrees at 8 bases. This CDR3 contains 16 residues. Germline CDR1 is ENHRY and CDR2 is SYGVKD. V shed 4 bases, J shed 4 bases, and the junction held 6 bases outside the gene matches. The DNA of the CDR3 is TGTGCCATCAGTGGGAAAGGACAGGGTTATAATTCACCCCTCCACTTT. It specifies CAISGKGQGYNSPLHF.

This clonotype has a count of ten or more. The chain uses TRBV19 and TRBJ1-5; perhaps TRBD1 as D (6 bases). Trimming shortened V by 3 bases and J by 5 bases, and 8 bases separated the two germline ends. This CDR3 contains 13 residues. Germline CDR1 and CDR2: LNHDA and SQIVND (reference sequence). The CDR3, as DNA: TGTGCCAGTAGTATCCCAGGGGATCAGCCCCAGCATTTT. Protein: CASSIPGDQPQHF.